A selection of T cell receptor beta chains follows, all from one sample in a study of graft-versus-host responses after intestinal transplantation. The data were produced by immunoSEQ multiplex PCR, yet TCRdb's version contains in-frame clones alone and is incomplete. The sample records about 40,000 clones, about 90% being singletons. The sample here was PBMCs, taken around 43 weeks after intestinal transplant. The receptor set was obtained from a human patient who received an intestinal transplant, so some T cells may come from the graft donor. Each CDR3 is given with its conserved first and last residue.

>TRBV28|TRBJ2-5
CASSLFGTGLLGGETQYF
>TRBV4-1|TRBJ2-1
CASSRGLAANNEQFF
>TRBV2|TRBJ2-2
CASSWGVSTGELFF
>TRBV28|TRBJ2-7
CASRLDRTPSYEQYF
>TRBV5-5|TRBJ2-5
CASSLVRAETQYF
>TRBV6-1|TRBJ2-7
CASSPVRDYEQYF
>TRBV6-5|TRBJ2-3
CASSSYRGPLDTQYF
>TRBV7-9|TRBJ2-3
CASSLWDPDTQYF
>TRBV5-1|TRBJ2-7
CASSFGTYYEQYF
>TRBV6-5|TRBJ1-6
CAIKPGVWNSPLHF
>TRBV11-2|TRBJ1-2
CASSFSAGTYGYTF
>TRBV19|TRBJ1-2
CASSIAGHEGYTF
>TRBV2|TRBJ2-1
CASTTGSSYNEQFF
>TRBV21-1|TRBJ2-7
CASSKVRFLPYEQYF
>TRBV6-1|TRBJ2-5
CASRGDNQETQYF
>TRBV12-5|TRBJ2-6
CASGLHRGGSSSGANVLTF
>TRBV1|TRBJ2-7
CTSSQDYSDRADEQYF
>TRBV19|TRBJ1-1
CASSIGVLNTEAFF
>TRBV29-1|TRBJ1-2
CSVVAGYGYTF
>TRBV18|TRBJ1-1
CASSTTGGTEAFF
>TRBV6-1|TRBJ2-7
CASSETASYEQYF
>TRBV6-6|TRBJ1-2
CASSPGQGALGYTF
>TRBV19|TRBJ1-3
CASSMMAGEYSGNTIYF
>TRBV28|TRBJ2-3
CASSSGLAGGPDTQYF
>TRBV7-9|TRBJ1-6
CASSLPEDRVDGSPLHF
>TRBV27|TRBJ2-5
CASSLNETQYF
>TRBV6-1|TRBJ2-7
CASSEVSDSSYEQYF
>TRBV6-1|TRBJ2-3
CASSGGPLRWTQYF
>TRBV12-2|TRBJ2-2
CASRSFTGELFF
>TRBV7-6|TRBJ1-5
CASSQGGAGQPQHF
>TRBV7-9|TRBJ1-6
CASSHDRGTSPLHF
>TRBV6-5|TRBJ2-5
CASSYTDKSSQYF
>TRBV9|TRBJ2-1
CASSPKMVGDEQFF
>TRBV18|TRBJ1-2
CASSPRYENYGYTF
>TRBV29-1|TRBJ1-1
CSVERGYPDTEAFF
>TRBV7-2|TRBJ2-3
CASAPFSADTQYF
>TRBV18|TRBJ2-3
CASSATGTTDTQYF
>TRBV7-9|TRBJ2-7
CASSFSGTHSYEQYF
>TRBV6-5|TRBJ2-5
CASSYRGLPTQYF
>TRBV4-2|TRBJ2-1
CASSQDQGANEQFF
>TRBV18|TRBJ2-1
CASSPLADYNEQFF
>TRBV27|TRBJ1-1
CASSLSGGGTEAFF
>TRBV6-5|.
CASSYSSGRTYEQYF
>TRBV9|TRBJ2-3
CASSVANTQYF
>TRBV5-1|TRBJ2-5
CASSLGYGQSQETQYF
>TRBV14|TRBJ2-3
CASSQDRAGPDTQYF
>TRBV12-5|TRBJ2-7
CASGGDYEQYF
>TRBV6-1|TRBJ2-7
CASRARTVNYEQYF
>TRBV19|TRBJ1-2
CATGTGTNYGYTF
>TRBV4-1|TRBJ1-4
CASSRGEGSNEKLFF
>TRBV5-6|TRBJ2-3
CASSLLAGGTDTQYF
>TRBV5-6|TRBJ2-3
CASSLPAGGKSTDTQYF
>TRBV5-5|TRBJ1-5
CASSLGQEDNQPQHF
>TRBV5-1|TRBJ1-2
CASSLVTGGEYGYTF
>TRBV2|TRBJ2-3
CASSGRGRDTQYF
>TRBV5-5|TRBJ2-1
CASSLDSPWAIYNEQFF
>TRBV25-1|TRBJ1-3
CASSEYLRTGASGNTIYF
>TRBV7-3|TRBJ1-1
CASSSSGGLNTEAFF
>TRBV6-5|TRBJ1-5
CASSSTGGGDQPQHF
>TRBV30|TRBJ1-4
CAWSWTGSNEKLFF